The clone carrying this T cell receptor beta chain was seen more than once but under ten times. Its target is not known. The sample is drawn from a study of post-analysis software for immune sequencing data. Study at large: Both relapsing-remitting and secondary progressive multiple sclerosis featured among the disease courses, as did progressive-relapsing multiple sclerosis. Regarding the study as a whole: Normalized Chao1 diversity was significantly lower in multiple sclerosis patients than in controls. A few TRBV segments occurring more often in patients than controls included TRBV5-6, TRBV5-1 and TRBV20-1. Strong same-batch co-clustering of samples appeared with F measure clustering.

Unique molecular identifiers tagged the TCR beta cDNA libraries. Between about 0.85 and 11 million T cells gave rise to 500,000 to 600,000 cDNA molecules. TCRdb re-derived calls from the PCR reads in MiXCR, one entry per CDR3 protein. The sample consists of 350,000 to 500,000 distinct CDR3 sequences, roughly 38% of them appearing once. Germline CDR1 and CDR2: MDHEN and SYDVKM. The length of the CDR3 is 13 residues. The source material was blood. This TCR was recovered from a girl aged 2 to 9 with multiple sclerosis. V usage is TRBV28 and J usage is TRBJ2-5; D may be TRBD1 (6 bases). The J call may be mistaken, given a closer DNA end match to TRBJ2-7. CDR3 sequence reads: CASRRQTGHEQYF. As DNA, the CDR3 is TGTGCCAGCAGGCGCCAGACAGGCCACGAGCAGTACTTC.